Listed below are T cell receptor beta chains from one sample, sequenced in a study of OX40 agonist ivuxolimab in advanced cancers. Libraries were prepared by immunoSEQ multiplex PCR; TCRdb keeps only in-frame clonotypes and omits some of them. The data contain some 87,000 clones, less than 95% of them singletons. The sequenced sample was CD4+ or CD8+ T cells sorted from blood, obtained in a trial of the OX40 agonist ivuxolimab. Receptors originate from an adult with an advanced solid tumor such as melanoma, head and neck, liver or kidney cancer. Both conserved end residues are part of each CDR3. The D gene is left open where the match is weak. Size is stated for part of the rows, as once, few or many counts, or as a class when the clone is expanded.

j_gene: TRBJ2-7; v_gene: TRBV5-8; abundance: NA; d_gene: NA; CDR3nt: TGTGCCAGCAGCCGCAGAAGGTACGAGCAGTACTTC; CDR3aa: CASSRRRYEQYF
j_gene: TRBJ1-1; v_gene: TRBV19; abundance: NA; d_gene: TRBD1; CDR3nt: TGTGCCAGTAGTTCTCGGACAGGGGTGAGCACTGAAGCTTTCTTT; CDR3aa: CASSSRTGVSTEAFF
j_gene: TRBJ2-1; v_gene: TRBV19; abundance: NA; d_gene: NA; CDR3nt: TGTGCCAGTACTCCGGGACTTGCCTACAATGAGCAGTTCTTC; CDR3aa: CASTPGLAYNEQFF
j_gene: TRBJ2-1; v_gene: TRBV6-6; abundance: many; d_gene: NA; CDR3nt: TGTGCCAGCAGTTACCCGCTAGGGCCCGTTGGCAATGAGCAGTTCTTC; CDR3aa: CASSYPLGPVGNEQFF
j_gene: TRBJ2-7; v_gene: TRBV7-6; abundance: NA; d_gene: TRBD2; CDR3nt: TGTGCCAGCAGCTTAGAGCGGGGGCCCTACGAGCAGTACTTC; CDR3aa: CASSLERGPYEQYF
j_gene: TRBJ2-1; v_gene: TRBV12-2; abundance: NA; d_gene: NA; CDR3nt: TGTGCAAGTTTGGATTCAAACAGGGGGCCGGGGAACAATGAGCAGTTCTTC; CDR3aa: CASLDSNRGPGNNEQFF
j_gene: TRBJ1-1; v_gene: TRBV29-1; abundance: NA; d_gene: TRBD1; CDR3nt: TGCAGCGTTGAACCGTACGCCGGGACAGGATTTATGAACACTGAAGCTTTCTTT; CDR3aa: CSVEPYAGTGFMNTEAFF
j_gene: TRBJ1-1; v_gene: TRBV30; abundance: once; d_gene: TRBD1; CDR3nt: TGTGCCTGGACGGGGGGGACAGGGGGCAGTGAAGCTTTCTTT; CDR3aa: CAWTGGTGGSEAFF
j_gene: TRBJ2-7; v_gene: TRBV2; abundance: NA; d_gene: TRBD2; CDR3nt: TGTGCCAGCAGACTAGCGGGAGCCTCATTCCCCTACGAGCAGTACTTC; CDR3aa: CASRLAGASFPYEQYF
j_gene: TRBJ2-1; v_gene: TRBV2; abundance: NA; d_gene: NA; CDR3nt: TGTGCCAGCAGTGCCGGCCTGAGCTCCTACAATGAGCAGTTCTTC; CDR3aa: CASSAGLSSYNEQFF
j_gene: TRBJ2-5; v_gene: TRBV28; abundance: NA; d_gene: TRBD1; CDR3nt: TGTGCCAGCAGTTCTGGAGGACAGGTTGGGAAGACCCAGTACTTC; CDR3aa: CASSSGGQVGKTQYF
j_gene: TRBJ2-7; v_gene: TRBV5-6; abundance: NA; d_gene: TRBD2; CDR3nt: TGTGCCAGCAGCTCCACTATAGCGGGAAGCTCCTACGAGCAGTACTTC; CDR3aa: CASSSTIAGSSYEQYF
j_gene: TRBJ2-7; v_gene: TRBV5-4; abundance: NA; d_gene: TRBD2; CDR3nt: TGTGCCAGCAGCTTGGATAGCGGGAGGGCCCACGAGCAGTACTTC; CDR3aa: CASSLDSGRAHEQYF
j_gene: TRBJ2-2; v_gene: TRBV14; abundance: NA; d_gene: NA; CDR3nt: TGTGCCAGCAGCCGATTTAACCTAGCCGATGGAAGCGGGGAGCTGTTTTTT; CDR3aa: CASSRFNLADGSGELFF
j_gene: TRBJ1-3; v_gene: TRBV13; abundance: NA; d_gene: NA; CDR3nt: TGTGCCAGCAGCTTATCCTTGGCCTTGGGGACACAGGGAAACGGAAACACCATATATTTT; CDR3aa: CASSLSLALGTQGNGNTIYF
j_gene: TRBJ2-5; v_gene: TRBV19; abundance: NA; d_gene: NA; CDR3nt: TGTGCCAGTAGTACCGATGGGATTAGGATCGGGGGGCGGAAGACCCAGTACTTC; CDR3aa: CASSTDGIRIGGRKTQYF